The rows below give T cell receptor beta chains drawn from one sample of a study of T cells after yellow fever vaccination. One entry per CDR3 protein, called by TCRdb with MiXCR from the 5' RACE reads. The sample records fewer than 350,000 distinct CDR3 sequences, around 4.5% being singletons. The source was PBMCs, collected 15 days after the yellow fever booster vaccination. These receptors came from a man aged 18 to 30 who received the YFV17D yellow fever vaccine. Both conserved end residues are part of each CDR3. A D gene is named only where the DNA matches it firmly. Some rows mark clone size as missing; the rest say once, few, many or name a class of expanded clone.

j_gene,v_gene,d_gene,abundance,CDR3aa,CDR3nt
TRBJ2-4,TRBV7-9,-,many,CASSFGGSGIQYF,TGTGCCAGCAGCTTTGGGGGATCGGGCATTCAGTACTTC
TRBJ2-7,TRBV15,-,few,CATRRGISGTYEQYF,TGTGCCACCAGAAGAGGAATCTCAGGGACCTACGAGCAGTACTTC
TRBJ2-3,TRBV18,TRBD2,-,CASSPPSGGAHTDTQYF,TGTGCCAGCTCACCACCTAGCGGGGGGGCCCACACAGATACGCAGTATTTT
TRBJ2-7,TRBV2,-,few,CASSEAVPQYF,TGTGCCAGCAGTGAAGCGGTTCCGCAGTACTTC
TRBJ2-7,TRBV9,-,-,CASTGEGSEQYF,TGTGCCAGCACAGGGGAGGGCTCCGAGCAGTACTTC
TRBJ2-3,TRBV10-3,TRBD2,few,CAISSAWGLAGGSDTQYF,TGTGCCATCAGTTCCGCCTGGGGACTAGCGGGGGGGTCCGATACGCAGTATTTT
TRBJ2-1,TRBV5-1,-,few,CASSGDGHNEQFF,TGCGCCAGCAGCGGGGACGGACACAATGAGCAGTTCTTC
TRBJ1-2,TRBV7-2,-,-,CASSLILNNYGYTF,TGTGCCAGCAGCTTAATTTTGAATAACTATGGCTACACCTTC
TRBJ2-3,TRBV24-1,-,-,CATSDPQGRGADTQYF,TGTGCCACCAGTGATCCTCAGGGCAGGGGAGCAGATACGCAGTATTTT
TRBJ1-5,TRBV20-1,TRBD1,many,CSAPETGRSNQPQHF,TGCAGTGCCCCAGAGACAGGGAGGAGTAATCAGCCCCAGCATTTT
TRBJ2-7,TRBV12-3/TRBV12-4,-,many,CASSPPDGSSYEQYF,TGTGCCAGCAGTCCCCCCGACGGGAGCTCCTACGAGCAGTACTTC
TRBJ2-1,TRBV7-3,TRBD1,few,CASSTRGTDLYNEQFF,TGTGCCAGCAGCACCCGAGGGACAGACCTTTACAATGAGCAGTTCTTC
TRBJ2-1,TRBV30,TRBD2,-,CAWGLTSGGPREQFF,TGTGCCTGGGGGCTGACTAGCGGGGGCCCCAGGGAGCAGTTCTTC
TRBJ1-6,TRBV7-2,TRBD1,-,CASTRDSSPLHF,TGTGCCAGCACCCGGGACAGTTCACCCCTCCACTTT
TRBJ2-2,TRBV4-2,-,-,CASSQEQASPGELFF,TGTGCCAGCAGCCAAGAACAAGCATCCCCCGGGGAGCTGTTTTTT
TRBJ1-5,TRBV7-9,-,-,CASSLGVNNQPQHF,TGTGCCAGCAGCTTAGGGGTTAACAATCAGCCCCAGCATTTT
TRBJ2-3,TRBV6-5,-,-,CASSTSPTDTQYF,TGTGCCAGCAGCACCTCCCCCACAGATACGCAGTATTTT
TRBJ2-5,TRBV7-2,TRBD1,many,CASSLYRGETQYF,TGTGCCAGCAGCTTATACAGGGGAGAGACCCAGTACTTC
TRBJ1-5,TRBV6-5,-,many,CASSYGTHDQPQHF,TGTGCCAGCAGTTACGGGACACACGATCAGCCCCAGCATTTT
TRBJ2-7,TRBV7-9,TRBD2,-,CASSTLAGGTYEQYF,TGTGCCAGCAGCACCCTAGCGGGTGGGACCTACGAGCAGTACTTC
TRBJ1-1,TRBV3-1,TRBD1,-,CASSHGQGRTEAFF,TGTGCCAGCAGCCACGGACAGGGTAGGACTGAAGCTTTCTTT
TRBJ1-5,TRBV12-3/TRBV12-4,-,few,CASSFWGSQPQHF,TGTGCCAGCAGTTTTTGGGGGAGTCAGCCCCAGCATTTT
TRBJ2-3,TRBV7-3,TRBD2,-,CASSLEGGGTFTDTQYF,TGTGCCAGCAGCTTAGAGGGCGGGGGGACCTTCACAGATACGCAGTATTTT
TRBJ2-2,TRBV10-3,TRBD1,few,CAIEDRSRTGELFF,TGTGCCATCGAGGACAGGTCTCGGACCGGGGAGCTGTTTTTT